This T cell receptor (beta chain) was sequenced during a study of blood T cell repertoires in COVID-19. Some clones are missing from TCRdb's copy, which holds only in-frame ones; the method was immunoSEQ multiplex PCR. The sample records approximately 200,000 clones, more than 75% being singletons. Patients from Seattle were sampled longitudinally, starting during active infection. Between the trimmed V and J ends, which lost 6 bases and 6 bases, there was a span of 12 bases. Germline lookup yields CDR1 MNHEY and CDR2 SVGAGI. The length of the CDR3 is 14 residues. What was sequenced was peripheral blood. This TCR came from a person aged 70 to 85 with COVID-19, enrolled during active disease. The chain has TRBV6-5 and TRBJ1-6; tentative D call: TRBD1 (6 bases). CDR3 in amino acids: CASRRTDFNSPLHF. The CDR3, as DNA: TGTGCCAGCAGGCGGACAGATTTTAATTCACCCCTCCACTTT.